This entry lists 12 T cell receptor beta chains sequenced from one sample in a study of read filtering for tumor transcriptome and immune sequencing. This library used 300 to 450 ng RNA and molecular barcoded adaptors spanning alpha/delta and beta/gamma chains. TCRdb fed the reads into MiXCR, producing one record per CDR3 protein. The data show 85,000 to 100,000 distinct CDR3 sequences, with 20% to 25% seen just once and roughly 10% held by the top ten. Sequencing input: a population of CD138-negative cells sorted from bone marrow. Every receptor here comes from a donor aged 40 or over with multiple myeloma.

About this clonotype: This may stem from a read error, because a much larger clone lies one nucleotide away. V is TRBV6-6 and J is TRBJ1-4, with a weak D call TRBD1 (6 bases). The CDR3 has 14 amino acids. CDR1 is MNHNY and CDR2 is SVGAGI in the germline V gene (reference sequence). CDR3 protein: CASSPGQRNEELFF. CDR3 DNA: TGTGCCAGCAGCCCCGGACAGAGAAATGAAGAACTGTTTTTT.

The table lists this clonotype with many counts. The genes are TRBV28 and TRBJ2-3; 7 bases are a match to TRBD2. V gave up 5 bases and J gave up 2 bases; unmatched junction bases: 4. Germline CDR1 reads MDHEN; CDR2 reads SYDVKM. This CDR3 comprises 14 residues. CDR3 region: CASSIGGNTDTQYF. Here the CDR3 DNA reads TGTGCCAGCAGTATCGGGGGGAACACAGATACGCAGTATTTT. The variable domain in full, completed from reference TRBV28 and TRBJ2-3, reads DVKVTQSSRYLVKRTGEKVFLECVQDMDHENMFWYRQDPGLGLRLIYFSYDVKMKEKGDIPEGYSVSREKKERFSLILESASTNQTSMYLCASSIGGNTDTQYFGPGTRLTVL.

This clonotype was seen a handful of times. The J gene is TRBJ1-5, the V gene TRBV2; no definite D call. This CDR3 is built from 14 residues. The germline V gene has CDR1 SNHLY and CDR2 FYNNEI. Trimming shortened V by 4 bases and J by 3 bases, and 10 bases separated the two germline ends. The CDR3 bases are TGTGCCAGCAGTGTGGCAGATAACAATCAGCCCCAGCATTTT. Translated, it gives CASSVADNNQPQHF.

CDR3 coding DNA: TGTGCCAGCAGTCTCCGGGTCCCCAATCAGCCCCAGCATTTT. Encoded protein: CASSLRVPNQPQHF. This chain joins TRBV6-2 or TRBV6-3 and TRBJ1-5, with D unclear. V lost 5 bases to trimming and J lost 3 bases, with 11 bases between them. Germline loops: CDR1 MNHEY, CDR2 SVGEGT. CDR3 size: 14 residues.

The rearrangement joins TRBV20-1 to TRBJ1-5, with D possibly matching TRBD1 (6 bases). Per the germline V gene, CDR1 is DFQATT and CDR2 is SNEGSKA (reference sequence). V was cut by 0 bases and J by 6 bases, with 12 bases left in between. This CDR3 contains 14 residues. CDR3 coding DNA: TGCAGTGCTAGAGATCCACAGGGCGGTCAGCCCCAGCATTTT. It is translated as CSARDPQGGQPQHF.

In its sample, this clonotype was seen a few times. The chain couples TRBV30 to TRBJ2-1; D unresolved. V lost 1 base and J 2 bases, leaving 9 bases between the germline ends. The CDR3 runs to 14 residues. The germline V gene encodes CDR1 GTSNPN and CDR2 SVGIG (reference sequence). The CDR3 loop is CAWSGHQTYNEQFF. The CDR3 bases are TGTGCCTGGAGTGGGCACCAGACCTACAATGAGCAGTTCTTC. The variable domain in full, completed from reference TRBV30 and TRBJ2-1, reads SQTIHQWPATLVQPVGSPLSLECTVEGTSNPNLYWYRQAAGRGLQLLFYSVGIGQISSEVPQNLSASRPQDRQFILSSKKLLLSDSGFYLCAWSGHQTYNEQFFGPGTRLTVL.

There are many counts of this clonotype. V and J are TRBV5-1 and TRBJ2-7, with D unclear. The CDR3 runs to 13 residues. V dropped 4 bases and J dropped 6 bases, with 14 bases sitting between them. The germline gives CDR1 SGHRS, CDR2 YFSETQ. CDR3 sequence: CASSRDIVSEQYF. DNA of the CDR3: TGCGCCAGCAGCCGAGACATTGTCTCCGAGCAGTACTTC.

This clonotype appeared many times. The rearrangement uses TRBV6-5 and TRBJ2-2; D is unclear. There are 14 residues in the CDR3. Germline V gives CDR1 MNHEY, CDR2 SVGAGI. V gave up 4 bases and J gave up 1 base, with 7 bases separating them. The CDR3 loop reads CASSLSWNTGELFF. The CDR3, as DNA: TGTGCCAGCAGTTTAAGTTGGAACACCGGGGAGCTGTTTTTT.

This clonotype has at least ten counts. The chain combines TRBV5-1 with TRBJ2-3; D is ambiguous. Germline V gene lookup returns CDR1 SGHRS and CDR2 YFSETQ. Deletions cut 4 bases from V and 0 bases from J, with 6 bases between. The CDR3 loop spans 13 amino acids. The CDR3, as DNA: TGCGCCAGCAGCGCCGGGAGCACAGATACGCAGTATTTT. It codes for CASSAGSTDTQYF.

Of note for this clonotype: With a much larger clone just one base away, this may be a read error. V gene TRBV28 combines with J gene TRBJ2-2; maybe TRBD1 (5 bases). CDR3 length equals 14 residues. Per the germline V gene, CDR1 is MDHEN and CDR2 is SYDVKM. The V gene lost 7 bases and the J gene lost 3 bases, with 12 bases spanning the gap. CDR3: CASNAEGDTGELFF. The CDR3 coding sequence is TGTGCCAGCAACGCGGAAGGGGACACCGGGGAGCTGTTTTTT.

In this sample, this clonotype turned up many times. The chain is built from TRBV5-1 and TRBJ2-4; D not resolved. CDR3 length: 14 residues. Trimming shortened V by 0 bases and J by 0 bases, and 4 bases separated the two germline ends. The germline V gene has CDR1 SGHRS and CDR2 YFSETQ. In nucleotides, the CDR3 is TGCGCCAGCAGCTTGGATGGAGCCAAAAACATTCAGTACTTC. It yields the protein CASSLDGAKNIQYF. The variable domain in full, with the rest retrieved from reference TRBV5-1 and TRBJ2-4, is KAGVTQTPRYLIKTRGQQVTLSCSPISGHRSVSWYQQTPGQGLQFLFEYFSETQRNKGNFPGRFSGRQFSNSRSEMNVSTLELGDSALYLCASSLDGAKNIQYFGAGTRLSVL.

The genes are TRBV7-9 and TRBJ2-5; TRBD1 matches 7 bases. This CDR3 is built from 16 residues. The J segment lost 4 bases and the V segment lost 1 base, leaving 9 bases of the junction unmatched. Germline V gene sequence: CDR1 SEHNR, CDR2 FQNEAQ (reference sequence). CDR3 amino acids: CASSLGTGQKIETQYF. CDR3 DNA: TGTGCCAGCAGCTTAGGGACAGGCCAAAAGATAGAGACCCAGTACTTC.